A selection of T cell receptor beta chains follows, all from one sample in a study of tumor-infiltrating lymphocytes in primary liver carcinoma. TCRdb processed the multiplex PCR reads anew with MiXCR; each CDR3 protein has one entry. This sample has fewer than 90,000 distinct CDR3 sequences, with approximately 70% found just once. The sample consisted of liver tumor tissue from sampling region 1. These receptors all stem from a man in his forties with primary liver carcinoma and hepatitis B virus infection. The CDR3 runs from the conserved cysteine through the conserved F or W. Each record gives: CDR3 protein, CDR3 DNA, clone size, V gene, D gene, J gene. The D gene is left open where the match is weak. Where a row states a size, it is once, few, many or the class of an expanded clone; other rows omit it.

CSASLAEPYNEQFF TGCAGTGCTAGCTTAGCGGAGCCCTACAATGAGCAGTTCTTC few TRBV20-1 - TRBJ2-1
CSVITGGSPYEQYF TGCAGCGTTATAACAGGGGGCAGCCCCTACGAGCAGTACTTC medium-sized TRBV29-1 TRBD1 TRBJ2-7
CASNLDELARNTEELFF TGTGCCAGCAACTTAGACGAGTTAGCTCGGAACACCGAGGAGCTGTTTTTT - TRBV11-2 - TRBJ2-2
CASSLGPRNEQFF TGTGCCAGCAGCTTAGGACCAAGGAATGAGCAGTTCTTC - TRBV11-3 - TRBJ2-1
CSVDGAGVPDTQYF TGTAGCGTTGATGGGGCGGGAGTGCCAGATACGCAGTATTTT - TRBV29-1 TRBD2 TRBJ2-3
CATSDSGYPYEQYF TGTGCCACCAGTGACAGCGGGTATCCCTACGAGCAGTACTTC many TRBV24-1 - TRBJ2-7
CASSPVGTGDVYEQYF TGTGCCAGCAGCCCGGTCGGGACAGGAGACGTCTACGAGCAGTACTTC - TRBV7-6 TRBD1 TRBJ2-7
CASDRGLGGEQYF TGTGCCTCAGACCGGGGTTTAGGTGGCGAGCAGTACTTC many TRBV30 - TRBJ2-7
CASLKGDRLYNEQFF TGTGCCAGCCTTAAGGGGGACAGGCTGTACAATGAGCAGTTCTTC few TRBV28 TRBD1 TRBJ2-1
CASSHTSGGTYEQYF TGCGCCAGCAGTCATACTAGCGGGGGGACCTACGAGCAGTACTTC - TRBV4-1 TRBD2 TRBJ2-7
CASIPSGSHKEQFF TGTGCCAGCATCCCCAGCGGGAGTCACAAAGAGCAGTTCTTC - TRBV28 TRBD2 TRBJ2-1
CVSSLGEGRETQYF TGTGTCAGCAGCCTTGGAGAGGGGAGAGAGACCCAATACTTC - TRBV12-3/TRBV12-4 - TRBJ2-5
CASTRHGRDSYNEQFF TGTGCCAGCACCCGACATGGAAGGGACTCCTACAATGAGCAATTCTTC - TRBV6-6 - TRBJ2-1
CATSDSTGDKNIQYF TGTGCCACCAGTGACTCGACAGGGGATAAAAACATTCAGTACTTC few TRBV24-1 TRBD1 TRBJ2-4
CASREDVYGETQYF TGTGCCAGCAGAGAGGACGTTTATGGAGAGACCCAGTACTTC medium-sized TRBV11-2 - TRBJ2-5
CASSSSGGGQPQHF TGTGCCAGCAGCTCCTCGGGGGGGGGTCAGCCCCAGCATTTT many TRBV6-6 - TRBJ1-5
CASSQDRTRRVGKNTGGLFF TGTGCCAGCAGTCAAGATCGAACTCGGCGGGTCGGGAAGAACACCGGGGGGCTGTTTTTT - TRBV4-2 - TRBJ2-2
CASSLGTTGHEQYF TGTGCCAGCAGTCTCGGGACGACTGGCCACGAGCAGTACTTC - TRBV12-3/TRBV12-4 - TRBJ2-7
CASSLEAGVQGGNKQFF TGCGCCAGCAGCCTAGAGGCGGGAGTACAGGGGGGGAATAAGCAGTTCTTC - TRBV4-1 - TRBJ2-1
CVSSRDIQETQYF TGTGTCAGCAGCCGGGACATCCAAGAGACCCAGTACTTC - TRBV12-3/TRBV12-4 - TRBJ2-5
CASSYTRTGDKRYF TGTGCCAGCAGTTACACCAGAACAGGGGACAAGCGGTACTTC - TRBV6-5 TRBD1 TRBJ2-7
CSASFYRSGANVLTF TGCAGTGCTAGTTTCTACAGGTCCGGGGCCAACGTCCTGACTTTC - TRBV20-1 - TRBJ2-6
CARRPGLATGELFF TGTGCCAGAAGACCGGGACTAGCCACCGGGGAGTTGTTTTTT - TRBV6-5 TRBD2 TRBJ2-2
CASGLTGDPNSPLHF TGTGCCAGCGGTTTGACAGGAGATCCTAATTCACCCCTCCACTTT - TRBV6-5 - TRBJ1-6
CASSLIRGPSYEQYF TGTGCCAGCAGTTTAATCCGGGGGCCTTCCTACGAGCAGTACTTC few TRBV28 - TRBJ2-7
CASSYGLGDYEQYF TGTGCCAGCAGTTACGGCCTGGGCGACTACGAGCAGTACTTC many TRBV6-5 - TRBJ2-7
CASSLKWPAGFYEQYF TGCGCCAGCAGCTTGAAGTGGCCAGCGGGTTTCTACGAGCAGTACTTC few TRBV5-1 - TRBJ2-7
CVSRDTYDEQFF TGTGTCAGCCGGGACACCTACGATGAGCAGTTCTTC - TRBV6-5 - TRBJ2-1
CASSHLPGGGYDEQFF TGTGCCAGCAGCCACCTACCGGGTGGTGGGTACGATGAGCAGTTCTTC - TRBV11-1 - TRBJ2-1
CDWSDPKGGSPIGSYNEQFF TGTGACTGGAGTGACCCAAAGGGCGGGAGTCCGATCGGGTCCTACAATGAGCAGTTCTTC - TRBV30 TRBD2 TRBJ2-1
CASSFGDSHTDTQYF TGTGCCAGCAGCTTTGGGGACAGTCACACAGATACGCAGTATTTT - TRBV11-2 TRBD1 TRBJ2-3
CASRPGTDSNQPQHF TGTGCCAGCAGACCCGGGACGGATAGCAATCAGCCCCAGCATTTT many TRBV6-6 - TRBJ1-5
CAITTRSTSGRAISYNEQFF TGTGCCATCACCACCCGATCGACTAGCGGGAGGGCGATTTCCTACAATGAGCAGTTCTTC once TRBV6-1 TRBD2 TRBJ2-1
CASIRALAKNIQYF TGTGCCAGCATCCGGGCCCTAGCCAAAAACATTCAGTACTTC - TRBV12-3/TRBV12-4 - TRBJ2-4
CASSDEGGTGELFF TGTGCCAGCAGTGATGAAGGGGGAACCGGGGAGCTGTTTTTT many TRBV6-1 - TRBJ2-2
CASSLMALAGTGELFF TGTGCCAGCAGTTTAATGGCGCTAGCGGGAACCGGGGAGTTGTTTTTT few TRBV11-2 TRBD2 TRBJ2-2
CASSLMGGEVFGTEAFF TGTGCCAGCAGCCTAATGGGGGGAGAGGTGTTCGGCACTGAAGCTTTCTTT - TRBV11-2 - TRBJ1-1
CASSLEGPDQPQHF TGCGCCAGCAGCTTGGAGGGTCCCGATCAGCCCCAGCATTTT many TRBV5-1 - TRBJ1-5
CASSYSSRGTYYYEQYF TGTGCCAGCAGTTACTCGAGTAGGGGGACGTACTACTACGAGCAGTACTTC - TRBV6-2/TRBV6-3 - TRBJ2-7
CATSDYGLLGVDEQFF TGTGCCACCAGTGACTACGGACTACTGGGAGTTGATGAGCAGTTCTTC - TRBV24-1 - TRBJ2-1
CASRKAGPDYGYIF TGTGCCAGCAGAAAGGCAGGGCCTGACTATGGCTACATCTTC - TRBV28 - TRBJ1-2
CESTLAGVLSYEQYF TGTGAAAGCACACTAGCGGGAGTTCTTAGCTACGAGCAGTACTTC - TRBV12-3/TRBV12-4 TRBD2 TRBJ2-7
CASSVPIGGSYGQYF TGTGCCAGCAGTGTCCCTATTGGGGGATCCTATGGACAGTACTTC - TRBV12-3/TRBV12-4 - TRBJ2-7
CASSPSSYYEQYF TGTGCCAGCAGCCCATCTAGCTACTACGAGCAGTACTTC - TRBV7-9 - TRBJ2-7
CARSIIGTSVEQFF TGTGCCAGGAGTATTATCGGGACTTCCGTTGAGCAGTTCTTC - TRBV12-3/TRBV12-4 - TRBJ2-1
CASSLVLDRDTGELFF TGTGCCAGCAGCTTGGTTCTGGACAGGGACACCGGGGAGCTGTTTTTT many TRBV5-8 TRBD1 TRBJ2-2
CPGNQDFSGSSYEQYF TGCCCCGGCAACCAAGATTTTAGCGGAAGCTCCTACGAGCAGTACTTC - TRBV4-1 - TRBJ2-7
CVSSSLAGVLTQYF TGTGTCAGCAGTTCACTAGCGGGAGTGTTGACCCAGTACTTC - TRBV12-3/TRBV12-4 TRBD2 TRBJ2-5
CASRYKEYTGELFF TGTGCCAGCAGATATAAGGAGTACACCGGGGAGCTGTTTTTT many TRBV6-5 - TRBJ2-2
CASRSTGEETQYF TGTGCCAGCAGATCTACAGGGGAAGAGACCCAGTACTTC many TRBV28 TRBD1 TRBJ2-5
CASNLVRPGQEFRNSEAFF TGTGCCAGCAACTTAGTGAGACCGGGACAAGAATTCAGGAACAGTGAAGCTTTCTTT once TRBV11-2 - TRBJ1-1
CVSSPPGLAGARTQYF TGTGTCAGCAGCCCCCCGGGACTAGCGGGAGCTCGTACGCAGTATTTT - TRBV7-2 TRBD2 TRBJ2-3
CASSSAGDRRPYEQYF TGTGCCAGCAGCTCCGCCGGGGACAGGAGGCCCTACGAGCAGTACTTC few TRBV28 TRBD1 TRBJ2-7
CDNNRMGGQGFATEAFF TGTGACAACAACCGAATGGGGGGACAGGGGTTCGCCACTGAAGCTTTCTTT - TRBV11-2 TRBD1 TRBJ1-1
CASSFIPPNTGELFF TGTGCCAGCAGTTTTATACCCCCAAACACCGGGGAGCTGTTTTTT - TRBV6-2/TRBV6-3 - TRBJ2-2